This is a list of T cell receptor beta chains from one sample in a study of cytomegalovirus exposure and HLA in healthy donors. TCRdb's table, derived via immunoSEQ multiplex PCR, lists solely in-frame clones and lacks some. This repertoire includes about 130,000 clones. The sequenced sample consisted of PBMCs. The origin of the receptors is a woman aged 40-49 years in good health and CMV-seropositive. The CDR3 runs from the conserved cysteine through the conserved F or W. The D gene is left open where the match is weak.

TRBV5-4	NA	TRBJ2-3	CASSFPGVADTQYF
TRBV5-1	NA	TRBJ1-1	CASSPGRGNTEAFF
TRBV20-1	NA	TRBJ2-7	CSALYYEQYF
TRBV7-3	NA	TRBJ2-7	CASSLISPDSPIYEQYF
TRBV6-6	NA	TRBJ2-7	CASSYPEKFYEQYF
TRBV4-1	NA	TRBJ1-1	CASSHRPDRNTEAFF
TRBV12-5	NA	TRBJ2-3	CASGTIAPPMGTQYF
TRBV6-1	TRBD2	TRBJ2-4	CASSGLAGGPGAKNIQYF
TRBV11-3	TRBD2	TRBJ2-1	CASSLVAGGGYNEQFF
TRBV11-2	NA	TRBJ2-1	CASSLSGVGNEQFF
TRBV7-9	TRBD2	TRBJ2-3	CASSLRLAGNTDTQYF
TRBV5-8	TRBD1	TRBJ2-7	CASSLRQGVYEQYF
TRBV19	NA	TRBJ1-2	CASTTYRESLNYGYTF
TRBV11-2	TRBD1	TRBJ1-1	CASSLVRGYTEAFF
TRBV5-1	NA	TRBJ1-1	CASSLAGDGTEAFF
TRBV9	NA	TRBJ2-5	CASSVQGYQETQYF
TRBV29-1	NA	TRBJ2-2	CSVGVLAGELFF
TRBV7-2	NA	TRBJ1-3	CASSLADFSGNTIYF
TRBV6-6	TRBD1	TRBJ1-2	CASSTSRDRVAGYTF
TRBV9	TRBD1	TRBJ1-3	CASSVQGAGNTIYF
TRBV19	NA	TRBJ1-2	CASSISAGVQGYTF
TRBV30	TRBD1	TRBJ2-2	CACRQGSVTGELFF
TRBV28	TRBD2	TRBJ2-7	CASSELAGAPLRYEQYF
TRBV11-2	TRBD2	TRBJ2-7	CASSPRLAARSYEQYF
TRBV6-5	NA	TRBJ2-7	CASSFRGSSYEQYF
TRBV7-9	TRBD1	TRBJ1-2	CASSFPGTGGDQGYTF
TRBV4-3	TRBD2	TRBJ2-3	CASSQYGASGYTDTQYF
TRBV7-8	TRBD2	TRBJ2-1	CASSLTGTSSYNEQFF
TRBV27	NA	TRBJ2-5	CASSPDTPSVKQYF
TRBV27	TRBD1	TRBJ1-1	CASSLRQGSAEAFF
TRBV15	TRBD2	TRBJ2-2	CATSSPGGNTGELFF